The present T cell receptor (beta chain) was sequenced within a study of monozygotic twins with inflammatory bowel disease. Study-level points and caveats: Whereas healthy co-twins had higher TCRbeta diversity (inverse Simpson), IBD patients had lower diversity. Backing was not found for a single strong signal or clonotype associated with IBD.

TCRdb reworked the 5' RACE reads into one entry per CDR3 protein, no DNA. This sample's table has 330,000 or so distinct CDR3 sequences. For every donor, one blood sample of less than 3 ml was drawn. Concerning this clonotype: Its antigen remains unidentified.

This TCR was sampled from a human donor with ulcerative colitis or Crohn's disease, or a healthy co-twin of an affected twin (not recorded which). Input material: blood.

The chain's CDR3 is CASSYSGTLQFSGNTIYF. This rearrangement joins TRBV6-5 to TRBJ1-3. Germline V gives CDR1 MNHEY, CDR2 SVGAGI. The CDR3 totals 18 residues.